Presented here are 16 T cell receptor beta chains from one specimen sequenced in a study of blood T cell repertoires in COVID-19 (dated by TCRdb to about 2020). The method behind the library was the immunoSEQ multiplex PCR assay. Drawn from immuneACCESS, this table holds only the in-frame rearrangements with V and J called that TCRdb kept. Clones are partly lost; checked studies trace under half to an unresolved V gene and leave the rest unexplained. The sample table records almost 15,000 clones; roughly nine tenths of these occur just once. Jointly, the top ten make up about 2.2% of the sample. The sequencing sample was made of peripheral blood. These receptors originate from a woman aged 70 to 79 in a cohort sampled during active or convalescent COVID-19.

This clone appeared once. The rearrangement uses TRBV4-1 and TRBJ1-6; 8 bases fit TRBD1. The junction had 5 bases not matched to a gene; V was cut back by 5 bases and J by 14 bases. Germline lookup yields CDR1 MGHRA and CDR2 YSYEKL. The CDR3 is made up of 12 amino acids. The CDR3 loop reads CASSTGGLALHF. As DNA, the CDR3 is TGCGCCAGCAGCACAGGGGGTTTGGCCCTCCACTTT.

The rearrangement links TRBV30 to TRBJ2-7; TRBD2 might be the D (6 bases). Trimming took 4 bases from V and 6 from J, leaving 13 bases between them. Germline CDR1 GTSNPN, CDR2 SVGIG (reference sequence). This CDR3 is built from 12 residues. The CDR3 spells CAWIGLRGEQYF. The DNA of the CDR3 is TGTGCCTGGATTGGACTAAGAGGCGAGCAGTACTTC.

The chain is built from TRBV18 and TRBJ1-1; unclear D gene. The CDR3 runs to 13 residues. V gave up 0 bases and J gave up 8 bases, with 10 bases separating them. Germline CDR1 and CDR2: KGHSH and LQKENI. CDR3 sequence: CASSPPGGLEAFF. CDR3 DNA sequence: TGTGCCAGCTCACCACCGGGAGGTCTAGAAGCTTTCTTT.

This clone showed up just once. The rearrangement joins TRBV5-4 to TRBJ2-2; 9 bases match TRBD2. Trimming cost V 1 base and J 4 bases; bases outside gene matches: 14. The CDR3 sequence is 19 residues long. Germline V gene data show CDR1 as SGHNT and CDR2 as YYREEE (reference sequence). The CDR3 region has the DNA TGTGCCAGCAGCTTGTCTCTAGCGGGGATCCCAGGGTCCACCGGGGAGCTGTTTTTT. The encoded protein is CASSLSLAGIPGSTGELFF.

The chain recombines TRBV11-2 with TRBJ2-7; 7 nucleotides agree with TRBD2. CDR3 length: 15 residues. The ends lost 5 bases at V and 4 bases at J; junction bases unmatched: 11. Germline CDR1 SGHAT, CDR2 FQNNGV. This CDR3 reads CASSPQLGGYYEQYF. The CDR3 DNA sequence: TGTGCCAGCAGCCCGCAATTGGGGGGGTATTACGAGCAGTACTTC.

This chain connects TRBV19 to TRBJ2-2; TRBD2 might be the D (6 bases). CDR3 length: 14 residues. V dropped 6 bases and J dropped 7 bases, with 15 bases sitting between them. Germline lookup yields CDR1 LNHDA and CDR2 SQIVND (reference sequence). The CDR3 DNA sequence: TGTGCCAGTAGGCTGTCGGGGGATATCGGGGAGCTGTTTTTT. Translation: CASRLSGDIGELFF.

The chain joins TRBV12-3 or TRBV12-4 to TRBJ2-7; 9 bases are shared with TRBD1. The CDR3 runs 13 residues. V was clipped by 7 bases and J by 7 bases; unmatched bases: 8. The CDR3 DNA follows: TGTGCCAGCACCAGGGACAGGGCGAGGGAGCAGTACTTC. This encodes CASTRDRAREQYF.

This chain links TRBV6-6 with TRBJ2-1; TRBD2 aligns across 10 bases. CDR3 length: 16 amino acids. Looked up from germline, CDR1 is MNHNY and CDR2 is SVGAGI (reference sequence). V shed 2 bases and J 8 bases; nucleotides not matched to a gene: 9. The CDR3 DNA is TGTGCCAGCAGTTACCTTCTAGCGGGGGCATGGGATGAGCAGTTCTTC. Its translation is CASSYLLAGAWDEQFF.

The CDR3 sequence: CASSFRGHQLSTNEKLFF. The CDR3 DNA reads as TGTGCCAGCAGCTTCCGGGGACACCAACTTTCAACTAATGAAAAACTGTTTTTT. The chain recombines TRBV28 with TRBJ1-4; possible D gene TRBD1, 6 bases. Trimming shortened V by 6 bases and J by 0 bases, and 20 bases separated the two germline ends. The CDR3 is 18 amino acids. Germline lookup yields CDR1 MDHEN and CDR2 SYDVKM. Looking up the rest from reference TRBV28 and TRBJ1-4 gives the full variable domain: DVKVTQSSRYLVKRTGEKVFLECVQDMDHENMFWYRQDPGLGLRLIYFSYDVKMKEKGDIPEGYSVSREKKERFSLILESASTNQTSMYLCASSFRGHQLSTNEKLFFGSGTQLSVL.

V and J are TRBV5-4 and TRBJ2-6, with TRBD1 as a possible D gene (6 bases). CDR3 length: 15 amino acids. Germline-derived CDR1 and CDR2 are SGHNT and YYREEE (reference sequence). V was shortened by 1 base and J by 8 bases, with 13 bases between the two germline ends. The CDR3 nucleotides are TGTGCCAGCAGCTTGATCCAGGGGCGGACCAACGTCCTGACTTTC. It translates to CASSLIQGRTNVLTF.

The chain employs TRBV14 and TRBJ1-2; D is ambiguous. This CDR3 has 13 amino acids. Germline lookup yields CDR1 SGHDN and CDR2 FVKESK. V lost 4 bases to trimming and J lost 1 base, with 7 bases between them. In DNA form, the CDR3 reads TGTGCCAGCAGCCTACAGAGTAACTATGGCTACACCTTC. It specifies CASSLQSNYGYTF.

V and J are TRBV6-2 or TRBV6-3 and TRBJ1-6; TRBD1 aligns across 11 bases. The trim removed 0 bases at V and 10 bases at J, leaving 2 bases unmatched. CDR1 is MNHEY and CDR2 is SVGEGT in the germline V gene. This CDR3 is built from 15 residues. CDR3 residues: CASSYSRDRGSPLHF. The CDR3 DNA follows: TGTGCCAGCAGTTACTCCCGGGACAGGGGGTCACCCCTCCACTTT.

The rearrangement joins TRBV7-2 to TRBJ1-2; maybe TRBD1 (5 bases). The CDR3 length is 15 residues. Trimming removed 1 base at V and 4 bases at J, with 13 bases between. CDR1 and CDR2 from the germline V gene are SGHTA and FQGNSA. The CDR3 DNA is TGTGCCAGCAGCTTAGAGGGGATAACAATCTATGGCTACACCTTC. It encodes CASSLEGITIYGYTF. Full variable domain (rest looked up from reference TRBV7-2 and TRBJ1-2): GAGVSQSPSNKVTEKGKDVELRCDPISGHTALYWYRQSLGQGLEFLIYFQGNSAPDKSGLPSDRFSAERTGGSVSTLTIQRTQQEDSAVYLCASSLEGITIYGYTFGSGTRLTVV.

This clone was found a few times. The chain uses TRBV19 and TRBJ1-5, with 7 bases that match TRBD1. Trimming removed 10 bases from V and 4 bases from J; junction bases left unmatched: 10. Per germline, CDR1 LNHDA and CDR2 SQIVND (reference sequence). This CDR3 has 14 amino acids. CDR3 residues: CATKRQGINQPQHF. The CDR3 coding sequence is TGTGCCACAAAAAGACAGGGCATAAATCAGCCCCAGCATTTT.

The chain couples TRBV25-1 to TRBJ1-2; D is possibly TRBD1 (6 bases). Trimming pared 2 bases from V and 2 bases from J, leaving 12 bases between. Germline V gene sequence: CDR1 MGHDK, CDR2 SYGVNS. The CDR3 has 15 residues. CDR3 DNA sequence: TGTGCCAGCAGTGAAGGTTCAGGGGCCAACTATGGCTACACCTTC. Translation: CASSEGSGANYGYTF.

The chain employs TRBV4-3 and TRBJ2-3; 7 bases are a match to TRBD2. Losses at the gene ends were 4 bases for V and 1 base for J; bases not matched to a gene: 5. Germline CDR1 and CDR2: LGHNA and YSLEER. This CDR3 is built from 15 residues. CDR3 sequence (DNA): TGCGCCAGCAGCCTCCTAGCGGTCGGCACAGATACGCAGTATTTT. Its translation is CASSLLAVGTDTQYF.